A single sample is the source of the 26 T cell receptor beta chains below, sequenced in a study of blood T cells in healthy people across ages. The authors ran a second PCR of roughly 7 to 11 cycles using a sample-barcoded 5' primer and a J-beta primer mix. TCRdb re-called the 5' RACE reads with MiXCR, one entry per CDR3 protein. The sample includes over 500,000 distinct CDR3 sequences, about 28% of them seen just once. The data also belong to a second study, concerning T cells of mothers and their children.

Material: blood. Receptor source: a boy aged 2-9 years in good health.

J is TRBJ1-1 and V is TRBV2, with D perhaps matching TRBD1 (6 bases). Trimming cost V 2 bases and J 11 bases, with 12 bases left between them. Germline values: CDR1 SNHLY, CDR2 FYNNEI. The CDR3 is 12 residues long. Written as DNA, the CDR3 is TGTGCCAGCAGTGAAACGCAGGGGAGGGCTTTCTTT. It yields the protein CASSETQGRAFF.

This sequence joins TRBV13 and TRBJ2-5; possibly TRBD1 for D (5 bases). The J call may be faulty, since TRBJ2-7 better matches the DNA end. Germline V gene lookup returns CDR1 PRHDT and CDR2 FYEKMQ (reference sequence). The length of the CDR3 is 14 residues. The CDR3: CASSVRQHSYEQYF. The CDR3 bases are TGTGCCAGCAGCGTGAGACAGCACTCCTACGAGCAGTACTTC.

This clonotype occurred once. The genes are TRBV5-4 and TRBJ2-5, with TRBD1 identical over 12 bases. Trimming removed 1 base from V and 5 bases from J; junction bases left unmatched: 9. Germline lookup yields CDR1 SGHNT and CDR2 YYREEE (reference sequence). This CDR3 has 17 amino acids. This CDR3 is CASSLTPGQGAGETQYF. CDR3 nucleotides: TGTGCCAGCAGCTTGACCCCGGGACAGGGGGCGGGTGAGACCCAGTACTTC. The full variable domain, in which reference TRBV5-4 and TRBJ2-5 provide the parts outside the CDR3, is ETGVTQSPTHLIKTRGQQVTLRCSSQSGHNTVSWYQQALGQGPQFIFQYYREEENGRGNFPPRFSGLQFPNYSSELNVNALELDDSALYLCASSLTPGQGAGETQYFGPGTRLLVL.

This clonotype was seen once. The germline gene is not matched at one end of the junction; a read error may be the cause. This chain uses TRBV13 with TRBJ2-1; D not certain. The germline V gene has CDR1 PRHDT and CDR2 FYEKMQ (reference sequence). The CDR3 is made up of 11 amino acids. This CDR3 reads CASSLVGRKSF. Here the CDR3 DNA reads TGTGCCAGCAGCTTAGTTGGACGAAAGTCCTTC.

This sequence joins TRBV18 and TRBJ2-5; no definite D call. The J call may be mistaken, given a closer DNA end match to TRBJ2-7. There are 12 residues in the CDR3. Germline lookup yields CDR1 KGHSH and CDR2 LQKENI. CDR3 DNA: TGTGCCAGCTCACCACGGCAGGACGAGCAGTACTTC. This translates into CASSPRQDEQYF.

A few counts support this clonotype. This CDR3 reads CASSPIPGQNEQYF. CDR3 in DNA: TGTGCCAGCAGCCCGATTCCAGGGCAAAACGAGCAGTACTTC. The chain is built from TRBV7-2 and TRBJ2-7, with D perhaps TRBD1 (5 bases). Germline V lookup: CDR1 SGHTA, CDR2 FQGNSA. The CDR3 is made up of 14 amino acids. Trimming took off 5 bases at V and 5 bases at J, with 16 bases between the two ends.

V usage is TRBV18 and J usage is TRBJ2-3; 11 nucleotides agree with TRBD1. The V segment lost 0 bases and the J segment 3 bases; nucleotides outside the gene matches: 2. The CDR3 is made up of 16 amino acids. The germline gives CDR1 KGHSH, CDR2 LQKENI. CDR3 coding DNA: TGTGCCAGCTCACCACCCGGACAGGGGGCAACAGATACGCAGTATTTT. It encodes CASSPPGQGATDTQYF.

The chain joins TRBV7-8 to TRBJ1-1; D is ambiguous. The CDR3 runs 16 residues. CDR1 is SGHVS and CDR2 is FQNEAQ in the germline V gene. V was clipped by 1 base and J by 3 bases, with 15 bases between them. The CDR3 coding sequence is TGTGCCAGCAGCTTAGTTCCGGGATTTGCGCACACTGAAGCTTTCTTT. Translated: CASSLVPGFAHTEAFF.

The table lists this clonotype with a few counts. This rearrangement joins TRBV7-3 to TRBJ1-4; tentatively, D is TRBD1 (5 bases). In germline, CDR1 is SGHTA, CDR2 FQGTGA. V dropped 4 bases and J dropped 8 bases, with 20 bases sitting between them. This CDR3 spans 16 amino acids. In DNA form, the CDR3 reads TGTGCCAGCAGCTCACTCATGGAGGGGAGGTGGGAAAAACTGTTTTTT. It specifies CASSSLMEGRWEKLFF. Variable domain in full (rest from reference TRBV7-3 and TRBJ1-4): GAGVSQTPSNKVTEKGKYVELRCDPISGHTALYWYRQSLGQGPEFLIYFQGTGAADDSGLPNDRFFAVRPEGSVSTLKIQRTERGDSAVYLCASSSLMEGRWEKLFFGSGTQLSVL.

The chain is built from TRBV7-9 and TRBJ1-1, with 9 bases lining up with TRBD1. Germline V gene lookup returns CDR1 SEHNR and CDR2 FQNEAQ (reference sequence). Trimming at V came to 4 bases and at J to 7 bases, leaving 7 bases not matched to a gene. This CDR3 comprises 14 residues. Here the CDR3 DNA reads TGTGCCAGCAGCTCGGGACAGGGAAAACTTGAAGCTTTCTTT. It codes for CASSSGQGKLEAFF.

The J gene is TRBJ2-1, the V gene TRBV19, with D tentatively TRBD1 or TRBD2 (5 bases each). Trimming removed 8 bases from V and 7 bases from J, with 15 bases in between. Per the germline V gene, CDR1 is LNHDA and CDR2 is SQIVND (reference sequence). The CDR3 totals 13 residues. The CDR3 bases are TGTGCCAGTGGGACGGACTTGAGAAATGAGCAGTTCTTC. Translating gives CASGTDLRNEQFF.

This clonotype was seen a handful of times. No conserved phenylalanine or tryptophan is present at the end of the CDR3, so a read error is the likely explanation. It is unclear where the CDR3 begins or ends on the DNA, so no DNA is shown, and the CDR3 is as TCRdb lists it. V gene TRBV11-2 combines with J gene TRBJ1-1. CDR1 SGHAT and CDR2 FQNNGV come from the germline V gene. The CDR3 length equals 8 residues, ends included. The CDR3 sequence is CASSLANL.

The chain recombines TRBV7-6 with TRBJ1-1; D unresolved. This CDR3 has 13 amino acids. The V and J ends lost 5 bases and 4 bases respectively, with 11 bases between them. The germline CDR1 and CDR2 sequences are SGHVS and FNYEAQ. The CDR3 loop reads CASSQTVITEAFF. The DNA of the CDR3 is TGTGCCAGCAGCCAAACAGTAATCACTGAAGCTTTCTTT.

This chain links TRBV24-1 with TRBJ2-5; D is ambiguous. Trimming took off 0 bases at V and 5 bases at J, with 6 bases between the two ends. The CDR3 has 13 residues. Germline V CDR1 and CDR2: KGHDR, SFDVKD. CDR3 loop: CATSDLQGETQYF. The DNA of the CDR3 is TGTGCCACCAGTGATTTGCAAGGGGAGACCCAGTACTTC.

The rearrangement links TRBV4-3 to TRBJ2-3; 11 bases are a match to TRBD2. V dropped 4 bases and J dropped 0; count of bases not matched to a gene: 12. Germline V gene sequence: CDR1 LGHNA, CDR2 YSLEER. This CDR3 is 19 amino acids long. The CDR3 region has the DNA TGCGCCAGCAGCCCTGGGGTAGCGGGAGGGAGAGCTAGCACAGATACGCAGTATTTT. Translating it yields CASSPGVAGGRASTDTQYF.

The chain links TRBV7-2 to TRBJ2-5, with 11 bases matching TRBD2. CDR1 SGHTA and CDR2 FQGNSA come from the germline V gene. Germline trimming cut 1 base from V and 0 bases from J; bases unmatched to any gene: 7. The CDR3 spans 18 residues. CDR3 residues: CASSLDGTSGYYQETQYF. The CDR3, as DNA: TGTGCCAGCAGCTTAGATGGGACTAGCGGATACTACCAAGAGACCCAGTACTTC.

V is TRBV18 and J is TRBJ2-5; 10 bases agree with TRBD2. The CDR3 runs to 16 residues. V lost 6 bases, J lost 4 bases, and 11 bases stayed unmatched. The germline gives CDR1 KGHSH, CDR2 LQKENI. Written as DNA, the CDR3 is TGTGCCAGCTCGCTAACGACTAGCGGGTTTGGAGAGACCCAGTACTTC. Protein sequence: CASSLTTSGFGETQYF.

This clonotype has just a few counts. The V gene is TRBV25-1, the J gene TRBJ2-5; TRBD1 matches at 7 bases. The CDR3 is made up of 13 amino acids. Germline CDR1 is MGHDK and CDR2 is SYGVNS. V was clipped by 7 bases and J by 9 bases; unmatched bases: 11. The CDR3 protein is CASIGTDTGAQYF. The CDR3 DNA is TGTGCCAGCATTGGTACGGATACAGGGGCCCAGTACTTC.

V usage is TRBV29-1 and J usage is TRBJ2-3; D is undetermined. V lost 5 bases and J lost 2, with 11 bases in between. The CDR3 has 13 residues. CDR1 is SQVTM, CDR2 ANQGSEA, per germline. This CDR3 reads CSVLGKDTDTQYF. Written as DNA, the CDR3 is TGCAGCGTTCTGGGAAAGGACACAGATACGCAGTATTTT.

This chain connects TRBV15 to TRBJ1-5; no clear D. Looked up from germline, CDR1 is LNHNV and CDR2 is YYDKDF (reference sequence). CDR3 size: 14 residues. Trimming shortened V by 3 bases and J by 0 bases, and 6 bases separated the two germline ends. CDR3 DNA: TGTGCCACCAGCAGCCATCGTAGCAATCAGCCCCAGCATTTT. Translation gives CATSSHRSNQPQHF.

This clonotype was counted only a few times. This chain links TRBV6-2 or TRBV6-3 with TRBJ1-4; 8 nucleotides align to TRBD1. The CDR3 sequence is 16 residues long. CDR1 is MNHEY and CDR2 is SVGEGT in the germline V gene. J was trimmed by 5 bases and V by 4 bases; bases with no gene match: 9. The CDR3 sequence: CASSSVGQGMNEKLFF. The CDR3 DNA reads as TGTGCCAGCAGTTCGGTCGGACAGGGAATGAATGAAAAACTGTTTTTT.

This clonotype has more than one count but fewer than ten. V is TRBV6-2 or TRBV6-3 and J is TRBJ1-5; D ambiguous. The CDR3 runs 14 residues. Per the germline V gene, CDR1 is MNHEY and CDR2 is SVGEGT. The ends were cut back, 5 bases at V and 6 bases at J, with 14 bases in the middle. The CDR3 region is CASSPDEFIQPQHF. CDR3 sequence (DNA): TGTGCCAGCAGTCCGGACGAGTTTATTCAGCCCCAGCATTTT.

The rearrangement joins TRBV9 to TRBJ2-5; 9 bases align to TRBD2. Germline CDR1 SGDLS, CDR2 YYNGEE. V trimming: 3 bases; J trimming: 1 base; junction bases outside the gene matches: 10. The CDR3 runs to 17 residues. In DNA form, the CDR3 reads TGTGCCAGCAGCGCCTCCGGCCAGCGGGGGGCCCAAGAGACCCAGTACTTC. Amino acids: CASSASGQRGAQETQYF.

This clonotype was counted between two and nine times. V and J are TRBV12-3 or TRBV12-4 and TRBJ1-1; the D gene is possibly TRBD1 (5 bases). The CDR3 runs 11 residues. Trimming stripped 6 bases from V and 10 bases from J, with 12 bases between. The CDR3 sequence is CASRHTGRAFF. CDR3 sequence (DNA): TGTGCCAGCAGGCATACAGGTCGAGCTTTCTTT.

In this sample, this clonotype turned up many times. This chain connects TRBV2 to TRBJ2-5; D unresolved. Between the trimmed V and J ends, which lost 7 bases and 3 bases, there was a span of 6 bases. This CDR3 contains 11 residues. The germline V gene has CDR1 SNHLY and CDR2 FYNNEI. The chain's CDR3 is CASTMKETQYF. In DNA, the CDR3 is TGTGCCAGCACCATGAAAGAGACCCAGTACTTC.

Concerning this clonotype: Compared with germline, one end of the junction differs, possibly owing to a read error. The V gene is TRBV4-1, the J gene TRBJ2-5; D not resolved. The closer fit of TRBJ2-7 to the DNA end suggests the J call may be wrong. CDR3 size: 17 residues. The V gene's germline CDR1 is MGHRA and CDR2 YSYEKL. CDR3 sequence reads: CASSQDVASAATYEQYF. CDR3 sequence (DNA): TGTGCCAGCAGCCAAGATGTTGCCAGCGCTGCCACATACGAGCAGTACTTC.